These 14 T cell receptor beta chains originate from one sample sequenced in a study of human thymus T cells. Sequencing used immunoSEQ multiplex PCR; TCRdb keeps in-frame clones, though not all of them. Seen here are 120,000 or so clones, just under 95% observed once, and the top ten hold around 0.025%. Resections obtained during corrective heart surgery supplied the thymus tissue. The sample was thymus tissue. These receptors all stem from a boy less than two years old with a congenital heart defect but otherwise immunologically healthy.

V is TRBV5-6 and J is TRBJ1-1; 7 nucleotides align to TRBD1. The CDR3 sequence is 17 residues long. The germline gives CDR1 SGHDT, CDR2 YYEEEE. V gave up 3 bases and J gave up 6 bases; unmatched junction bases: 17. The CDR3 sequence: CASSWRQGQEENPEAFF. In nucleotides, the CDR3 is TGTGCCAGCAGCTGGAGACAGGGTCAAGAAGAAAACCCTGAAGCTTTCTTT.

The genes are TRBV7-3 and TRBJ2-5; 7 nucleotides align to TRBD2. Germline V lookup: CDR1 SGHTA, CDR2 FQGTGA. The trim removed 1 base at V and 5 bases at J, leaving 4 bases unmatched. The CDR3 sequence is 14 residues long. CDR3: CASSLRGGDETQYF. CDR3 nucleotide sequence: TGTGCCAGCAGCTTAAGGGGGGGTGACGAGACCCAGTACTTC.

The J gene is TRBJ2-2, the V gene TRBV5-1, with D maybe TRBD1 (6 bases). V lost 4 bases and J 5 bases, leaving 9 bases between the germline ends. Per germline, CDR1 SGHRS and CDR2 YFSETQ. The CDR3 covers 13 residues. The CDR3 reads CASSHDRTGELFF. The CDR3 DNA reads as TGCGCCAGCAGCCACGACAGGACCGGGGAGCTGTTTTTT.

This clone was seen only once. The chain uses TRBV4-3 and TRBJ2-6; no reliable D call. The germline V and J ends were trimmed by 0 bases and 0 bases, with 18 bases remaining between them. Germline-derived CDR1 and CDR2 are LGHNA and YSLEER. The CDR3 has 20 amino acids. CDR3 nucleotides: TGCGCCAGCAGCCAAGATGTCAAGCAGGATACCCCCTCTGGGGCCAACGTCCTGACTTTC. It yields the protein CASSQDVKQDTPSGANVLTF.

The gene calls are TRBV2 and TRBJ1-2; TRBD1 is a possible D gene (6 bases). Trimming shortened V by 6 bases and J by 1 base, and 15 bases separated the two germline ends. Germline lookup yields CDR1 SNHLY and CDR2 FYNNEI. The CDR3 has 15 residues. CDR3 sequence reads: CASSRDNAYNYGYTF. The CDR3 DNA follows: TGTGCCAGCAGCCGGGACAACGCCTATAACTATGGCTACACCTTC.

The chain has TRBV4-2 and TRBJ1-5; no clear D. This CDR3 has 14 amino acids. V was pared by 0 bases and J by 0 bases, with 3 bases between. Looked up from germline, CDR1 is LGHNA and CDR2 is YNFKEQ. The CDR3 here is CASSQDSSNQPQHF. CDR3 bases: TGTGCCAGCAGCCAAGACAGTAGCAATCAGCCCCAGCATTTT.

V is TRBV7-2 and J is TRBJ1-1; unclear D gene. The germline V gene encodes CDR1 SGHTA and CDR2 FQGNSA. The CDR3 spans 16 residues. Trimming shortened V by 3 bases and J by 1 base, and 15 bases separated the two germline ends. This chain's CDR3 is CASSFGGRASNTEAFF. The CDR3 nucleotides read TGTGCCAGCAGCTTCGGAGGGAGGGCTTCGAACACTGAAGCTTTCTTT.

This clone was seen only once. The CDR3 region has the DNA TGTGCCAGCAGTTACCAGCGGGGGGGAATTGATACGCAGTATTTT. Translated: CASSYQRGGIDTQYF. The V call is TRBV6-5, the J call TRBJ2-3, with 10 bases lining up with TRBD2. The CDR3 length is 15 residues. Germline V gives CDR1 MNHEY, CDR2 SVGAGI. J was trimmed by 6 bases and V by 2 bases; bases with no gene match: 5.

CDR3 loop: CASIRKAGGPPRDTQYF. CDR3 bases: TGTGCCAGCATAAGAAAGGCGGGGGGCCCGCCGCGGGATACGCAGTATTTT. This rearrangement joins TRBV2 to TRBJ2-3, with 8 nucleotides matching TRBD2. Germline CDR1 and CDR2: SNHLY and FYNNEI. J gave up 6 bases and V 7 bases, and 18 bases lay outside the gene matches. The CDR3 has 17 amino acids. The whole variable domain, filled in from reference TRBV2 and TRBJ2-3, reads EPEVTQTPSHQVTQMGQEVILRCVPISNHLYFYWYRQILGQKVEFLVSFYNNEISEKSEIFDDQFSVERPDGSNFTLKIRSTKLEDSAMYFCASIRKAGGPPRDTQYFGPGTRLTVL.

V and J are TRBV5-6 and TRBJ1-1; 7 bases are shared with TRBD1. Trimming removed 5 bases from V and 0 bases from J; junction bases left unmatched: 10. This CDR3 is built from 16 residues. CDR1 and CDR2 (germline): SGHDT, YYEEEE. CDR3 protein: CASRVGLRGVNTEAFF. In DNA, the CDR3 is TGTGCCAGCAGGGTGGGTCTCAGGGGGGTGAACACTGAAGCTTTCTTT.

The V and J genes are TRBV28 and TRBJ1-5, with D tentatively TRBD1 (6 bases). The germline V and J ends were trimmed by 3 bases and 5 bases, with 20 bases remaining between them. The V gene's germline CDR1 is MDHEN and CDR2 SYDVKM. This CDR3 has 17 residues. CDR3 loop: CASSFRTGRGLDQPQHF. The CDR3 DNA follows: TGTGCCAGCAGTTTCAGAACAGGGAGGGGGTTGGATCAGCCCCAGCATTTT.

This sequence joins TRBV27 and TRBJ2-7; 9 nucleotides agree with TRBD2. The germline gives CDR1 MNHEY, CDR2 SMNVEV (reference sequence). Unmatched junction bases numbered 10, after V lost 3 bases and J lost 1 base. This CDR3 is built from 17 residues. The CDR3 reads CASSFSVVAGASYEQYF. In nucleotides, the CDR3 is TGTGCCAGCAGTTTCTCCGTTGTAGCGGGGGCGTCCTACGAGCAGTACTTC.

The rearrangement links TRBV28 to TRBJ2-1, with 13 bases aligning to TRBD2. Germline V gene sequence: CDR1 MDHEN, CDR2 SYDVKM. This CDR3 is 14 amino acids long. The junction had 4 bases not matched to a gene; V was cut back by 5 bases and J by 9 bases. For the CDR3, the DNA is TGTGCCAGCAGTACTAGCGGGGGGGCTGGTGAGCAGTTCTTC. Amino acids: CASSTSGGAGEQFF.

V gene TRBV6-5 combines with J gene TRBJ1-2; maybe TRBD1 (6 bases). The germline V gene encodes CDR1 MNHEY and CDR2 SVGAGI. The CDR3 is made up of 14 amino acids. Deletions cut 7 bases from V and 8 bases from J, with 20 bases between. CDR3 loop: CASTLKRGGRGYTF. The CDR3 nucleotides read TGTGCCAGCACCCTTAAAAGAGGGGGGAGAGGCTACACCTTC.